A single TCR beta chain is shown here with its context. The sample comes from a study of blood T cell repertoires in COVID-19. Turning to the study itself: The study drew acute and convalescent COVID-19 samples from the United States, Italy and Spain. PBMCs, B-cell-depleted T cells, or T cells were the source of the cDNA or gDNA that made up the material.

Trimming took off 3 bases at V and 2 bases at J, with 11 bases between the two ends. CDR3 length: 15 amino acids. Germline V gene data show CDR1 as LNHDA and CDR2 as SQIVND (reference sequence). In the study's own analysis: Estimated nucleated cell counts came from reference gene primer amplification. Measured with immunoSEQ multiplex PCR; TCRdb has only the in-frame clones, and not every one. That table gives V, J and clone size, and the DNA gave D and trimming. The repertoire has around 130,000 clones, about four fifths of them found once; the top ten carry approximately 1.5%. Sample: peripheral blood. This TCR came from a man between 60 and 75 years old with acute or convalescent COVID-19. The V gene is TRBV19, the J gene TRBJ1-5; D remains ambiguous. In DNA form, the CDR3 reads TGTGCCAGTAGTATCCAGACGGGAGGCAATCAGCCCCAGCATTTT. Its translation is CASSIQTGGNQPQHF.